This T cell receptor beta chain was sequenced during a study of PD-L1 blockade in urothelial cancer. Turning to the study itself: The year 2014 saw patients start atezolizumab, 1,200 mg intravenously every 3 weeks. Median T cell yield per blood sample was 140,000 to 150,000 cells.

This clone was recorded a few times. Produced via immunoSEQ multiplex PCR; TCRdb's table is partial and in-frame only. The data hold 45,000 to 60,000 clones, with roughly four fifths observed a single time. Time point noted: pretreatment peripheral blood. The sequence came from a man aged 45-60 years with urothelial cancer. The sample in question was PBMCs, obtained around atezolizumab (anti-PD-L1) treatment.

Here the CDR3 reads CASGNYYGYTF. CDR3 DNA sequence: TGTGCCAGCGGCAATTACTATGGCTACACCTTC. The rearrangement joins TRBV6-5 to TRBJ1-2; D remains ambiguous. This CDR3 comprises 11 residues. V gave up 8 bases and J gave up 3 bases, with 7 bases separating them. Germline loops: CDR1 MNHEY, CDR2 SVGAGI.